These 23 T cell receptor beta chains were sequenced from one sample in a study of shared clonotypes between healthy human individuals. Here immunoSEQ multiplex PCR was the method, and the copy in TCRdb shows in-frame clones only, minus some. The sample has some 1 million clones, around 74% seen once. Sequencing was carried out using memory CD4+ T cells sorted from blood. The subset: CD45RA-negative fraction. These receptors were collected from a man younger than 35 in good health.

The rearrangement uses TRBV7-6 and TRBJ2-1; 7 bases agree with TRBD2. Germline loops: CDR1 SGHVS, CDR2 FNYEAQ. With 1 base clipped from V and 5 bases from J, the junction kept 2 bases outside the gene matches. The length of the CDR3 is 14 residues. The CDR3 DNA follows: TGTGCCAGCAGCTTAGGAGCGGGGCACAATGAGCAGTTCTTC. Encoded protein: CASSLGAGHNEQFF.

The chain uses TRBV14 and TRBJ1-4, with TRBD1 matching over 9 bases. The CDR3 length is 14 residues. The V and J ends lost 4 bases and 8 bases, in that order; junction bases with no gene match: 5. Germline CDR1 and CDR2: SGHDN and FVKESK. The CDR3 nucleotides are TGTGCCAGCAGCCGGGACAGGGTAGACGAAAAACTGTTTTTT. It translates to CASSRDRVDEKLFF.

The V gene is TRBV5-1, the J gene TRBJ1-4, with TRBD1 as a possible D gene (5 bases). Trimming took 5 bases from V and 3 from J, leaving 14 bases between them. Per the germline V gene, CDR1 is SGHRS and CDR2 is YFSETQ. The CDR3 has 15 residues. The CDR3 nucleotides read TGCGCCAGCAGTTCCAGGGTAGGAGCTAATGAAAAACTGTTTTTT. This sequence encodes CASSSRVGANEKLFF.

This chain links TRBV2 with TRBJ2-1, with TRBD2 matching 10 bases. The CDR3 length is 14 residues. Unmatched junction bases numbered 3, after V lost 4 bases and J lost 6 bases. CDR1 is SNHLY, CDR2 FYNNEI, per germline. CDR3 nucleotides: TGTGCCAGCAGTGTAGAGCGGGAGGGCAATGAGCAGTTCTTC. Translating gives CASSVEREGNEQFF.

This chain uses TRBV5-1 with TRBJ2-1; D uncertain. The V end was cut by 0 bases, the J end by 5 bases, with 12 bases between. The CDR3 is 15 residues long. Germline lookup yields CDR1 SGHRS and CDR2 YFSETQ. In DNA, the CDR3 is TGCGCCAGCAGCTTGGCACTACCCCCACACAATGAGCAGTTCTTC. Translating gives CASSLALPPHNEQFF.

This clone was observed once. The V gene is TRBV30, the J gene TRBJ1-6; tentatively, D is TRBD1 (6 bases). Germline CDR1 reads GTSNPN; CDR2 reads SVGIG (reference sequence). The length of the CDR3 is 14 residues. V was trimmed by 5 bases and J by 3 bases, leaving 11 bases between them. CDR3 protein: CAWQDSIYNSPLHF. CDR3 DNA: TGTGCCTGGCAGGACAGTATCTATAATTCACCCCTCCACTTT. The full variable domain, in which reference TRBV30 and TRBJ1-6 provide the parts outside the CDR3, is SQTIHQWPATLVQPVGSPLSLECTVEGTSNPNLYWYRQAAGRGLQLLFYSVGIGQISSEVPQNLSASRPQDRQFILSSKKLLLSDSGFYLCAWQDSIYNSPLHFGNGTRLTVT.

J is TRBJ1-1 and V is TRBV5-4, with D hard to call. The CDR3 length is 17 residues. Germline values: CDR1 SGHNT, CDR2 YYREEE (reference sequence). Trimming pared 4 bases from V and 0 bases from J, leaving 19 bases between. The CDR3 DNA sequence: TGTGCCAGCAGCATTTTGGGAACCCTCCGGATGAACACTGAAGCTTTCTTT. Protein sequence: CASSILGTLRMNTEAFF.

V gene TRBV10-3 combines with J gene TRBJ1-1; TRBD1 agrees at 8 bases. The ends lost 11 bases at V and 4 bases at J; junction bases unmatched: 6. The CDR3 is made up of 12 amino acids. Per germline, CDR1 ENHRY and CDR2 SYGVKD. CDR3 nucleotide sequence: TGTGCCGCGACAGGGGTAGGCACTGAAGCTTTCTTT. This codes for CAATGVGTEAFF.

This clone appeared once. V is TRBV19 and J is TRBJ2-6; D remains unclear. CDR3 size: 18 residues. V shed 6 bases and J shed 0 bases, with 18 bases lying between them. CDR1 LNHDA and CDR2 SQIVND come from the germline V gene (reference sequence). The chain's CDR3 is CASSLFSSGSSGANVLTF. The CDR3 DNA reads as TGTGCCAGTAGCCTCTTCTCCTCGGGTAGCTCTGGGGCCAACGTCCTGACTTTC. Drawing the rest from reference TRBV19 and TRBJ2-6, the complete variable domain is DGGITQSPKYLFRKEGQNVTLSCEQNLNHDAMYWYRQDPGQGLRLIYYSQIVNDFQKGDIAEGYSVSREKKESFPLTVTSAQKNPTAFYLCASSLFSSGSSGANVLTFGAGSRLTVL.

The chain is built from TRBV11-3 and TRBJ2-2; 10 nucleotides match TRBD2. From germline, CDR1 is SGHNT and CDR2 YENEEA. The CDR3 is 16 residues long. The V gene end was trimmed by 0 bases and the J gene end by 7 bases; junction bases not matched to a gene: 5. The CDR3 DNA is TGTGCCAGCAGCTTAGAAGCGGGGGGGCCCGGCGGGGAGCTGTTTTTT. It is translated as CASSLEAGGPGGELFF.

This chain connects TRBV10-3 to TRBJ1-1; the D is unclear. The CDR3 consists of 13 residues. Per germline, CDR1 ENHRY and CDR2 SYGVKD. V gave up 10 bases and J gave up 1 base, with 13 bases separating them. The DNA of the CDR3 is TGTGCCACCATGCAGGTTGAGAACACTGAAGCTTTCTTT. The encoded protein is CATMQVENTEAFF.

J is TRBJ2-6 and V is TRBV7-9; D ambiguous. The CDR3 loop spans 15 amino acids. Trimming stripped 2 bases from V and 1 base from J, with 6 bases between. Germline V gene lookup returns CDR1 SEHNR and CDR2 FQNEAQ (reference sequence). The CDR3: CASSLHLSGANVLTF. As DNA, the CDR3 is TGTGCCAGCAGCTTACACCTTTCTGGGGCCAACGTCCTGACTTTC.

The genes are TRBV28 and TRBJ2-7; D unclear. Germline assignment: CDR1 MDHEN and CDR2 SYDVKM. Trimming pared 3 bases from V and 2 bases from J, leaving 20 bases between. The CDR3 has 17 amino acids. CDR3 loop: CASSFVILTGPTYEQYF. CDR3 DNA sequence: TGTGCCAGCAGTTTCGTAATTCTTACCGGGCCGACCTACGAGCAGTACTTC.

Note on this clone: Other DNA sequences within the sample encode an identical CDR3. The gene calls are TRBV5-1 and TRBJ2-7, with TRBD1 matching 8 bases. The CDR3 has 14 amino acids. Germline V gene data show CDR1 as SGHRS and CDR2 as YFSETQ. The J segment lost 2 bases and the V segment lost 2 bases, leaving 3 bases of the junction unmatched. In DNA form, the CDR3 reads TGCGCCAGCAGCTTCGGACAGGGACCCTACGAGCAGTACTTC. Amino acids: CASSFGQGPYEQYF.

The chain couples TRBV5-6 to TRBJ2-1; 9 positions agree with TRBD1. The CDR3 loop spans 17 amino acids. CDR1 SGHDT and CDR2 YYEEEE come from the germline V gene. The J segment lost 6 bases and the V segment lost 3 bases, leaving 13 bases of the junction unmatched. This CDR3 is CASSSLFRDREANEQFF. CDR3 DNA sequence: TGTGCCAGCAGCTCTCTTTTTAGGGACAGGGAGGCCAATGAGCAGTTCTTC.

CDR3 region: CASSQLRDSNQPQHF. As DNA, the CDR3 is TGTGCCAGCTCGCAGCTGAGAGATAGCAATCAGCCCCAGCATTTT. V is TRBV18 and J is TRBJ1-5, with unresolved D. From germline, CDR1 is KGHSH and CDR2 LQKENI. This CDR3 has 15 amino acids. The V end lost 6 bases, the J end lost 0 bases, and 12 bases lay between the germline ends.

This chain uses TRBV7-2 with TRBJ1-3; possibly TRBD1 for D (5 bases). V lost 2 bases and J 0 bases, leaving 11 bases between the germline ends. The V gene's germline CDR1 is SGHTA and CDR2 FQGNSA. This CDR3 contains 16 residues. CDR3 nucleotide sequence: TGTGCCAGCAGCTTAAATCGGGGGGTCTCTGGAAACACCATATATTTT. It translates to CASSLNRGVSGNTIYF.

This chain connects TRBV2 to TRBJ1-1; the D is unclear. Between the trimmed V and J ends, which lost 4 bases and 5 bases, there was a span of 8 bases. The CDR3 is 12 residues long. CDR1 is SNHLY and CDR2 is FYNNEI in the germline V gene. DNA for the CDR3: TGTGCCAGCAGTGTAGGGATAACTGAAGCTTTCTTT. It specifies CASSVGITEAFF.

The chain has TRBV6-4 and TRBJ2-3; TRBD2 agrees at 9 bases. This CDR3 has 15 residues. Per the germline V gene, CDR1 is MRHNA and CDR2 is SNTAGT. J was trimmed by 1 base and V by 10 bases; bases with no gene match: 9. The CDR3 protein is CATRGGRAGTDTQYF. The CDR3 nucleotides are TGTGCCACCCGGGGCGGGAGGGCCGGCACAGATACGCAGTATTTT.

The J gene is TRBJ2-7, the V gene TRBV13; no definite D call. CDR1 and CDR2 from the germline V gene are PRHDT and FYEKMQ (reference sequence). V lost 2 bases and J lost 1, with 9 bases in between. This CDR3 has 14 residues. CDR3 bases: TGTGCCAGCAGCTTAAATGTCGGGTCCTACGAGCAGTACTTC. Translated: CASSLNVGSYEQYF.

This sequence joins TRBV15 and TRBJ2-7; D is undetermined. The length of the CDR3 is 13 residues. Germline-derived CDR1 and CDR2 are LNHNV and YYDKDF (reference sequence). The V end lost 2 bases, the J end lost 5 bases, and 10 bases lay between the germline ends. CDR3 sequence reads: CATSRLSVDEQYF. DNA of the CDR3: TGTGCCACCAGCAGATTAAGCGTGGACGAGCAGTACTTC.

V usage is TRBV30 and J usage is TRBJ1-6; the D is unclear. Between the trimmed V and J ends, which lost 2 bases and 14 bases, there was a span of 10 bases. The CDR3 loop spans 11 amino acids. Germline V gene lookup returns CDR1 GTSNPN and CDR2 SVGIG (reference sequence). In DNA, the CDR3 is TGTGCCTGGAGTAGGGAGTCGACCCTCCACTTT. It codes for CAWSRESTLHF.

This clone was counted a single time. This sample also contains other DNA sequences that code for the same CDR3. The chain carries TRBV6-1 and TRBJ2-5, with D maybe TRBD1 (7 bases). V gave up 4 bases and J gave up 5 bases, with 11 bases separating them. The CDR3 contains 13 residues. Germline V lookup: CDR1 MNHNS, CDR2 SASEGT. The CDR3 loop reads CASSATGRETQYF. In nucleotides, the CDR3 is TGTGCCAGCAGTGCGACAGGGAGGGAGACCCAGTACTTC.